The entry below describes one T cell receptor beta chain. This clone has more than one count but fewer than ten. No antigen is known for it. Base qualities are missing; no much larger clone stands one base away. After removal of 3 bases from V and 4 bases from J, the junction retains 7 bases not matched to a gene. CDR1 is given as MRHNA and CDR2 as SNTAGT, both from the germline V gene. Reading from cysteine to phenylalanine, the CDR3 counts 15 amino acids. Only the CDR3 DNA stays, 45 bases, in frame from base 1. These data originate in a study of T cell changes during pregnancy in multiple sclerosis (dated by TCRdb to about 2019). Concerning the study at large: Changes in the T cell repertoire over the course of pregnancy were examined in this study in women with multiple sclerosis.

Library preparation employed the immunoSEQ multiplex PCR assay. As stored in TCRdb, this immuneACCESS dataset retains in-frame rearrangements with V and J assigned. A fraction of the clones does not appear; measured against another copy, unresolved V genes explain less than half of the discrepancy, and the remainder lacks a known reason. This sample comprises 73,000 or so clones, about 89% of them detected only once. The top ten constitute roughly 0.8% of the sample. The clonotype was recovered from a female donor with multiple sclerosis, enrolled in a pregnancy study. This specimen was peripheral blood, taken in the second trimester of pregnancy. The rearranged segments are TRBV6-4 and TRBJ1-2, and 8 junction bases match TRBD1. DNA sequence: TGTGCCAGCAGTGAAGGGTTGGACAGGGCCTATGGCTACACCTTC. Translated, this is CASSEGLDRAYGYTF.